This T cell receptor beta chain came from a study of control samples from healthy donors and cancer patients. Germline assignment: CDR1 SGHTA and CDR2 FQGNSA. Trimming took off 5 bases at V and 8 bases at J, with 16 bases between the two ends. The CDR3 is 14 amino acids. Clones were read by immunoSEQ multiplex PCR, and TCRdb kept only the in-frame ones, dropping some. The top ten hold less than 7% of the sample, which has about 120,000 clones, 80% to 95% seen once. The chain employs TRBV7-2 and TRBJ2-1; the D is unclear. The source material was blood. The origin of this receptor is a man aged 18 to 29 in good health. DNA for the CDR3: TGTGCCAGCAGCCCAATCATCGACAAGGATGAGCAGTTCTTC. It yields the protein CASSPIIDKDEQFF.